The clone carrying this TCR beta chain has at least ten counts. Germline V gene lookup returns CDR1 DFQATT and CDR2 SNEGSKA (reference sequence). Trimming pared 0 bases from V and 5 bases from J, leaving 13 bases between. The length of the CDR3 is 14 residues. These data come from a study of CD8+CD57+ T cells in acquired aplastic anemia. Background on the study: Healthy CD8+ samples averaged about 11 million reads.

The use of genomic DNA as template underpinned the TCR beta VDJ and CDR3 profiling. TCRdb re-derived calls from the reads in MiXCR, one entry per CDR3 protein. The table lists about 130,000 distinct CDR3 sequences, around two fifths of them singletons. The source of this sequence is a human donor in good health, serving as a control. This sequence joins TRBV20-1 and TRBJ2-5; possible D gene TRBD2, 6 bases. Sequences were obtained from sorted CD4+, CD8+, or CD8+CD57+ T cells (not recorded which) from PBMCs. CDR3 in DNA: TGCAGTGCTAGAGATCGACTAGGCGGGGAGACCCAGTACTTC. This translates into CSARDRLGGETQYF.